A single sample gave rise to the 2 T cell receptor beta chains below, sequenced in a study of cytomegalovirus exposure and HLA in healthy donors. The PCR had 60 Vbeta and 13 Jbeta primers. Clones were sequenced by immunoSEQ multiplex PCR, and TCRdb holds only the in-frame ones, with some missing. Of 70,000 to 95,000 clones listed, about three quarters were seen once; the top ten hold approximately 5.6%. The sample was PBMCs. These receptors came from a man younger than 40 in good health and CMV-seropositive.

The chain joins TRBV30 to TRBJ1-6; D ambiguous. Trimming pared 5 bases from V and 8 bases from J, leaving 10 bases between. The germline CDR1 and CDR2 sequences are GTSNPN and SVGIG (reference sequence). This CDR3 is 12 amino acids long. CDR3 bases: TGTGCCTGGTCTTGGGCCGATTCACCCCTCCACTTT. Translating gives CAWSWADSPLHF.

The V gene is TRBV6-1, the J gene TRBJ2-1; maybe TRBD1 (5 bases). The V end was cut by 0 bases, the J end by 2 bases, with 8 bases between. From germline, CDR1 is MNHNS and CDR2 SASEGT. CDR3 size: 15 residues. CDR3: CASSEARGTYNEQFF. The CDR3 DNA reads TGTGCCAGCAGTGAAGCAAGGGGCACCTACAATGAGCAGTTCTTC.